What follows is one T cell receptor (beta chain) and its context. The source of the sample is a study of shared clonotypes between healthy human individuals. Splitting of each subset's genomic DNA was done evenly across several immunoSEQ plates. Clones were read by immunoSEQ multiplex PCR, and TCRdb kept only the in-frame ones, dropping some. Of 1,500,000 or so clones detected, around 98.5% appear once; the ten largest clones hold around 0.33%. The TCR comes from a young man in good health. Sequenced: naive CD4+ T cells sorted from blood. Subset meaning: CD45RA+ positively selected.

The CDR3 protein is CASSPPRGLGETQYF. CDR3 nucleotides: TGTGCCAGCTCACCACCCCGGGGGCTAGGGGAGACCCAGTACTTC. The V and J genes are TRBV18 and TRBJ2-5; D is possibly TRBD1 or TRBD2 (6 bases each). CDR3 length: 15 amino acids. Germline lookup yields CDR1 KGHSH and CDR2 LQKENI. Trimming took 0 bases from V and 5 from J, leaving 13 bases between them. Drawing the rest from reference TRBV18 and TRBJ2-5, the complete variable domain is NAGVMQNPRHLVRRRGQEARLRCSPMKGHSHVYWYRQLPEEGLKFMVYLQKENIIDESGMPKERFSAEFPKEGPSILRIQQVVRGDSAAYFCASSPPRGLGETQYFGPGTRLLVL.